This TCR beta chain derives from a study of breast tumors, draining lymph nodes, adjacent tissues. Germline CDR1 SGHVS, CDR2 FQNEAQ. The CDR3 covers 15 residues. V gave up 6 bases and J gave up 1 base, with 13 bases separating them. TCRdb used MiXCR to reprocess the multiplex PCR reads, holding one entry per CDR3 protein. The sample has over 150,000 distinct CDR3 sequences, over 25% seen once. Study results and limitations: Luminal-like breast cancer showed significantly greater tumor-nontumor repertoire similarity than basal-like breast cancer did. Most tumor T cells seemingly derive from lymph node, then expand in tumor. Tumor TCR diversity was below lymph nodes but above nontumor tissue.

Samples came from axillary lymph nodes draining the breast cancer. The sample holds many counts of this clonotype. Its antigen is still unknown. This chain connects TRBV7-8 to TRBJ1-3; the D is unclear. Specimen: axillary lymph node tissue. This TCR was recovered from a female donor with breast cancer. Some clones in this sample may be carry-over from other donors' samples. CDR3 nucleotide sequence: TGTGCCAGCAGTCCCTCGGGCGGATCTGGAAACACCATATATTTT. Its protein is CASSPSGGSGNTIYF.